This TCR beta chain is from a study of metastatic and nonmetastatic thyroid tumors. Study-level background: Both malignant and benign thyroid patients supplied peripheral blood and tumor or nodule tissue samples, across which the repertoires of these patients were then compared. Study results and caveats: It was reported that TCR beta diversity was significantly higher in malignant thyroid tumors than benign nodules, in blood and tumor.

Authors' processing steps: Using the CDR3 differences seen across clinicopathological groups, the authors built a distant-metastasis classifier for papillary thyroid cancer, which was meant to discriminate distant-metastatic patients. TCRdb re-called clones from the PCR reads using MiXCR. What appears here as the V and J calls and clone size reflects TCRdb's work, not the paper's. Among fewer than 40,000 clones listed, roughly 35% were seen once. There were no patients who had received any treatment before thyroid surgery. Per germline, CDR1 MNHNS and CDR2 SASEGT. The CDR3 totals 15 residues. A word on this clone: Its antigen is as yet unknown. At one end the junction does not follow the germline gene, possibly because of a read error.

The chain uses TRBV6-1 and TRBJ2-1, with 10 bases matching TRBD2. The sequenced material came from tumor tissue. This TCR came from a female donor with papillary thyroid cancer or a benign thyroid nodule (not recorded which). Some clones in this sample may be carry-over from other donors' samples. CDR3 in DNA: TGTGCTAGCAGTGAACTAGCGGGACCATACAATGAGCAGTTCTTC. Protein product: CASSELAGPYNEQFF.